Listed here are 5 T cell receptor beta chains from one sample, sequenced in a study of cytomegalovirus exposure and HLA in healthy donors. The PCR used 60 Vbeta and 13 Jbeta primers. Only in-frame clones appear in the TCRdb table, and some are missing; sequencing was by immunoSEQ multiplex PCR. The sample has tens of thousands of clones, roughly 70% seen once. Sequencing used PBMCs. Source of these receptors: a man aged 55 to 69 in good health and CMV-seropositive.

This clone was counted a few times. This chain uses TRBV6-1 with TRBJ2-7, with 9 bases lining up with TRBD2. The CDR3 is 16 residues long. The V gene's germline CDR1 is MNHNS and CDR2 SASEGT. V dropped 4 bases and J dropped 4; count of bases not matched to a gene: 11. The chain's CDR3 is CASSATSGKDLYEQYF. CDR3 coding DNA: TGTGCCAGCAGTGCGACTAGCGGAAAAGACCTTTACGAGCAGTACTTC.

The gene calls are TRBV7-9 and TRBJ2-3, with D possibly TRBD2 on 6 matching bases. CDR1 and CDR2 (germline): SEHNR, FQNEAQ (reference sequence). Trimming left V 5 bases short and J 4 bases short, with 13 bases between. The CDR3 covers 14 residues. The CDR3 loop reads CASSHGGSADTQYF. As DNA, the CDR3 is TGTGCCAGCAGCCACGGGGGATCGGCAGATACGCAGTATTTT.

Only one count was recorded for this clone. The chain uses TRBV7-2 and TRBJ2-3, with 13 bases matching TRBD2. From germline, CDR1 is SGHTA and CDR2 FQGNSA. With 5 bases clipped from V and 5 bases from J, the junction kept 16 bases outside the gene matches. The CDR3 contains 19 residues. Here the CDR3 DNA reads TGTGCCAGCAGCCTTAGAGGGACTAGCGGGATCACCCCGGGAGATACGCAGTATTTT. Translation gives CASSLRGTSGITPGDTQYF.

This rearrangement joins TRBV6-5 to TRBJ1-6; 12 bases map to TRBD1. Germline trimming cut 2 bases from V and 10 bases from J; bases unmatched to any gene: 0. The CDR3 spans 14 residues. Looked up from germline, CDR1 is MNHEY and CDR2 is SVGAGI. CDR3 sequence (DNA): TGTGCCAGCAGTTACGGGACAGGGGGCTCACCCCTCCACTTT. Translated: CASSYGTGGSPLHF.

This chain uses TRBV27 with TRBJ1-1; possible D gene TRBD1, 5 bases. CDR1 and CDR2 from the germline V gene are MNHEY and SMNVEV (reference sequence). CDR3 length equals 15 residues. V dropped 6 bases and J dropped 4 bases, with 18 bases sitting between them. CDR3 in DNA: TGTGCCAGCAGCCCATGGGGGGGATTGGGCACTGAAGCTTTCTTT. This codes for CASSPWGGLGTEAFF.